Sequencing of this T cell receptor beta chain was carried out in a study of cytomegalovirus exposure and HLA in healthy donors. Study-wide results and limits: Among immune exposure information, only CMV serostatus was available. V segments that were indistinguishable, TRBV6-2 and TRBV6-3 among them, were omitted from analysis.

It was healthy bone marrow donors who served as donors. The germline V gene has CDR1 DFQATT and CDR2 SNEGSKA (reference sequence). V was pared by 8 bases and J by 6 bases, with 12 bases between. The CDR3 contains 11 residues. The study ran its PCR with 60 Vbeta and 13 Jbeta primers. TCRdb keeps only in-frame clones here, not all; method: immunoSEQ multiplex PCR. Here the sample spans 100,000 to 150,000 clones, more than 75% being singletons. About this clone: What it binds is unknown.

The source of this sequence is a man aged 40-55 years in good health and CMV-seronegative. This sequence joins TRBV20-1 and TRBJ2-3, with a weak D call TRBD2 (5 bases). The material sequenced was PBMCs. CDR3 sequence: CSPGLGDTQYF. CDR3 sequence (DNA): TGCAGTCCGGGGTTGGGGGATACGCAGTATTTT.